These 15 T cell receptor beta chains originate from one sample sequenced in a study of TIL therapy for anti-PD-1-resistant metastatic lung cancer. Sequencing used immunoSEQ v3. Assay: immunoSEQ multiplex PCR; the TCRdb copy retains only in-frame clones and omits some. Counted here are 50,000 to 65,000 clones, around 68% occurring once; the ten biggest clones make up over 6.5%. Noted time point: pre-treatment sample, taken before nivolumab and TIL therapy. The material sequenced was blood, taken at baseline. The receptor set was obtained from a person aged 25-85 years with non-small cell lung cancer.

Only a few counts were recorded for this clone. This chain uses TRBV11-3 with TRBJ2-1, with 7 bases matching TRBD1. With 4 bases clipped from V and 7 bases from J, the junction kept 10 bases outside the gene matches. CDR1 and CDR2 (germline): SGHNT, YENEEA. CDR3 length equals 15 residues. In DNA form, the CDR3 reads TGTGCCAGCAGCTCTGGGACAGATTATTTAAATGAGCAGTTCTTC. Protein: CASSSGTDYLNEQFF.

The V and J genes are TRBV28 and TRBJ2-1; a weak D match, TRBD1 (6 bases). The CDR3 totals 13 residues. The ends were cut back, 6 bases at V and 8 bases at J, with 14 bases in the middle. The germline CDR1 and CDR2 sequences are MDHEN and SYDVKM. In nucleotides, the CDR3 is TGTGCCAGCAGACCGAACCCAGGGGATGAGCAGTTCTTC. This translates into CASRPNPGDEQFF.

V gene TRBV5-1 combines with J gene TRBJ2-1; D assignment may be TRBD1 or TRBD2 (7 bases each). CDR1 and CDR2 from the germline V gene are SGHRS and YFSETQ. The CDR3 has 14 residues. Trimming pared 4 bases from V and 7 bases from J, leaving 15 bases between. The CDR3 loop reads CASSQGGPGNEQFF. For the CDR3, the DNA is TGCGCCAGCAGCCAGGGGGGGCCGGGGAATGAGCAGTTCTTC.

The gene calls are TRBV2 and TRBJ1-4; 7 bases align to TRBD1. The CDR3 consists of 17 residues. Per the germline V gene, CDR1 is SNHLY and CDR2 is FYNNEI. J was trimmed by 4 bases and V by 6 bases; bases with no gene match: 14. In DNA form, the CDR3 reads TGTGCCAGCAGCGCCCCCACACAGGGGATAGGTAATGAAAAACTGTTTTTT. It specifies CASSAPTQGIGNEKLFF.

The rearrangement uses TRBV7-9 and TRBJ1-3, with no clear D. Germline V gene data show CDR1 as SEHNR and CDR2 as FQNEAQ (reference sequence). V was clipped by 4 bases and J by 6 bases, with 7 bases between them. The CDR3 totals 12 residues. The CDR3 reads CASSSAENTIYF. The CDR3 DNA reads TGTGCCAGCAGCTCGGCTGAAAACACCATATATTTT.

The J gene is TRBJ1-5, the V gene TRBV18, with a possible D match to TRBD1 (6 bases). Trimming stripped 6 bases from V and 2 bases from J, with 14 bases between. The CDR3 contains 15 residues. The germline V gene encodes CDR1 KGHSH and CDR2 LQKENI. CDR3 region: CASSPEGVGNQPQHF. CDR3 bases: TGTGCCAGCTCTCCTGAGGGGGTCGGCAATCAGCCCCAGCATTTT.

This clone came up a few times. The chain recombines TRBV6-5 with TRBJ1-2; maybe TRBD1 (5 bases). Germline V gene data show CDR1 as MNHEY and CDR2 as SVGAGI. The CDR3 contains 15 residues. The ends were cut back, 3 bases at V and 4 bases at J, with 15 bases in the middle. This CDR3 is CASSYSGGPAYGYTF. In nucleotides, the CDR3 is TGTGCCAGCAGTTATTCCGGGGGACCCGCCTATGGCTACACCTTC.

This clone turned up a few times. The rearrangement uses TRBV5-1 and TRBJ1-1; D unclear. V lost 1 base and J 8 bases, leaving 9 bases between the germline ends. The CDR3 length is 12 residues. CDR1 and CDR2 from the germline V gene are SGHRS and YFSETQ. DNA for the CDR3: TGCGCCAGCAGCTTGTCGGGGAGGGAAGCTTTCTTT. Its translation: CASSLSGREAFF.

CDR3 sequence: CASSIGLTSEGFF. CDR3 sequence (DNA): TGTGCCAGTAGTATCGGCTTGACTAGCGAGGGTTTCTTC. The chain employs TRBV19 and TRBJ2-1; 8 positions agree with TRBD2. CDR1 LNHDA and CDR2 SQIVND come from the germline V gene (reference sequence). J was trimmed by 16 bases and V by 3 bases; bases with no gene match: 11. This CDR3 is 13 amino acids long. The full variable domain, its missing parts supplied by reference TRBV19 and TRBJ2-1, is DGGITQSPKYLFRKEGQNVTLSCEQNLNHDAMYWYRQDPGQGLRLIYYSQIVNDFQKGDIAEGYSVSREKKESFPLTVTSAQKNPTAFYLCASSIGLTSEGFFGPGTRLTVL.

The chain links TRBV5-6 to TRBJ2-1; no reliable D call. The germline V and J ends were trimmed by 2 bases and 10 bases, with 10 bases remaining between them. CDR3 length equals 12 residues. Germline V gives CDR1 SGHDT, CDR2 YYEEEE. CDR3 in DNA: TGTGCCAGCAGCTTTTCGGACGGCGAGCAGTTCTTC. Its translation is CASSFSDGEQFF.

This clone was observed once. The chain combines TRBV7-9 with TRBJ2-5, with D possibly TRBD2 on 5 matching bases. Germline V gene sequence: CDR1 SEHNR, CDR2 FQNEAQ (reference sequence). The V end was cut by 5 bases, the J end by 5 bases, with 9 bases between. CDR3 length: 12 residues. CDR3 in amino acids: CASSPWRETQYF. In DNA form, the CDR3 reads TGTGCCAGCAGCCCATGGAGGGAGACCCAGTACTTC.

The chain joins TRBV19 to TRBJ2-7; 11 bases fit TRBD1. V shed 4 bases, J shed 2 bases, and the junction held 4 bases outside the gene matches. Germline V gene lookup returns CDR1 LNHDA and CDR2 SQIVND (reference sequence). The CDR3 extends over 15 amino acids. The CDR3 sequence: CASSTPGQGAYEQYF. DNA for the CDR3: TGTGCCAGTAGTACCCCGGGACAGGGGGCCTACGAGCAGTACTTC.

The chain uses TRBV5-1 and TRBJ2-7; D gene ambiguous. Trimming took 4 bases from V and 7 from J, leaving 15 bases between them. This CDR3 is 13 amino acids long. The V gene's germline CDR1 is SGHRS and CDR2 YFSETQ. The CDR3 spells CASSADNAVEQYF. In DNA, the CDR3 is TGCGCCAGCAGCGCAGACAACGCCGTAGAGCAGTACTTC. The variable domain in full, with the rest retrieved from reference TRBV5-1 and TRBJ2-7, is KAGVTQTPRYLIKTRGQQVTLSCSPISGHRSVSWYQQTPGQGLQFLFEYFSETQRNKGNFPGRFSGRQFSNSRSEMNVSTLELGDSALYLCASSADNAVEQYFGPGTRLTVT.

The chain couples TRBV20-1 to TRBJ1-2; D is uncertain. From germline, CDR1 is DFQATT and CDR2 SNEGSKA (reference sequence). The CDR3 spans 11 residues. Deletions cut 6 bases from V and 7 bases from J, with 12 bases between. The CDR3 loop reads CSAGNQFGYTF. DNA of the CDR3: TGCAGTGCCGGCAATCAATTTGGCTACACCTTC.

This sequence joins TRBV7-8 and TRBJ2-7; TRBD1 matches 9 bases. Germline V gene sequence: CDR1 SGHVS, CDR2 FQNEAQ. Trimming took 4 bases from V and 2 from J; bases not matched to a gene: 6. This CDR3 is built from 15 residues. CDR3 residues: CASSSSGQGTYEQYF. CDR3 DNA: TGTGCCAGCAGCTCATCGGGACAGGGTACCTACGAGCAGTACTTC.